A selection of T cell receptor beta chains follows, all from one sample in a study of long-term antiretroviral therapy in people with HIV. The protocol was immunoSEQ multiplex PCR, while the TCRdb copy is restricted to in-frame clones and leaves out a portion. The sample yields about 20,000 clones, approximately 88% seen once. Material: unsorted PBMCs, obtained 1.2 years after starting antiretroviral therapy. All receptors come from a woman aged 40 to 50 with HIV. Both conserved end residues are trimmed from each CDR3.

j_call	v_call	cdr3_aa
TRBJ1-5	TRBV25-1	ASSDTGGQPQH
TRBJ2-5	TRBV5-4	ASSFSGSPQETQY
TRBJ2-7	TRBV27	ASSIRDGAKQY
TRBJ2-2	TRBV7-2	ASSLARLARITGELF
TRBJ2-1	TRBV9	ASSSATGGLAGYNEQF
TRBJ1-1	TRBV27	ASSEGLSTEAF
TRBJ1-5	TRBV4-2	ASSPDNSNQPQH
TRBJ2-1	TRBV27	ASSLSASLSYNEQF
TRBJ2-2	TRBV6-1	ASVGLANTGELF
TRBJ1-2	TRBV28	ASSLNTRANYGYT
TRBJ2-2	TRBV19	ASSPFVNTGELF
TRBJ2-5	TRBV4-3	ASSQEPGTTGQETQY
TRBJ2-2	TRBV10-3	AISESQGGELF
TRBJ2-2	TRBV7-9	ASSFLGTVNTGELF
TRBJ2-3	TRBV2	ASTPQSEVADTQY
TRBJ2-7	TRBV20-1	SASRGSEQY
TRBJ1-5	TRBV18	ASSPGENQPQH
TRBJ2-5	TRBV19	ASSMRIQETQY
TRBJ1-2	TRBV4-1	ASSQDTSSGYGYT
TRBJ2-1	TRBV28	ASSNLEGSKVNEQF
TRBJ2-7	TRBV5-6	ASSDGTGTEQY
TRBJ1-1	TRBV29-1	SVARGNTEAF
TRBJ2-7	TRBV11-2	ASSLGSGFSYEQY
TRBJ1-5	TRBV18	ASSPGEAGFQPQH
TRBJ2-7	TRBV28	ASSQLAASYEQY
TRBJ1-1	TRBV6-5	ASSYEAENTEAF
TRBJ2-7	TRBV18	ASSQTESSYEQY
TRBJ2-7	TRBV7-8	ASSLAARGLSYEQY
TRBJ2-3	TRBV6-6	ASRGRVVDTQY
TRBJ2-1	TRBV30	AWSQLAVPYNEQF
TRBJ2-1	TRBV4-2	ASSQGTSGLLNEQF
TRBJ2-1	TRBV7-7	ASSLVLAGTHNEQF
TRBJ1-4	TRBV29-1	SVGGTGGEKLF
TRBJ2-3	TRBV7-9	ASSPSLDTQY
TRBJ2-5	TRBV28	ASGGTSGRKETQY
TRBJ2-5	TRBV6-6	ASRANRGQGETQY
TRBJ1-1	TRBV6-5	ASSYGRQPMNTEAF
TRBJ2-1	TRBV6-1	ASRQLAGRFDEQF
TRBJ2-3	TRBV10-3	AIPDTQY
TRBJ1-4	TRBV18	ASSPTGSQEKLF
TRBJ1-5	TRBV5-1	ASSLRWGQPQH
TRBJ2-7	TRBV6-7	ASSSVVQGLRHDEQY
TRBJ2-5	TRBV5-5	ASSFEPSSRQETQY
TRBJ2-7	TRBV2	ASRLGLAGIYEQY
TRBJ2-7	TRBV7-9	ASSVAGSSYEQY